This passage covers 32 T cell receptor beta chains from one sample sequenced in a study of beta chain features in type 1 diabetes (dated by TCRdb to 2016 to 2019). Here is what the overall study found, with its caveats: Type 1 diabetes patients showed a moderate but significant shortening of TCRB CDR3 length in all four CD4+ subsets.

For these TCRs, the target antigens are not known. Libraries were made using the immunoSEQ multiplex PCR assay. All of the isolated RNA was reverse transcribed with the High Capacity cDNA Reverse Transcription Kit, so expressed TCRB transcripts were sequenced. TCRdb retrieved this table from immuneACCESS and kept in-frame rearrangements only. Not all clones are present; in checked studies, unresolved V genes account for under half, and no reason is known for the remainder. The sample data list roughly 150,000 clones, and approximately 8.8% of these were observed just once. The top ten hold around 0.7% of the sample. Sequenced: central memory CD4+ T cells from blood. The receptors were sampled from a woman aged 30 to 39 with type 1 diabetes.

This clone turned up a few times. Germline is not matched at one junction end, which may reflect a read error. The J gene is TRBJ1-4, the V gene TRBV4-1; no definite D call. The CDR3 consists of 14 residues. The germline gives CDR1 MGHRA, CDR2 YSYEKL. The CDR3 is CASCHLGANEKLFF. DNA for the CDR3: TGCGCCAGCTGCCATCTCGGAGCAAATGAAAAACTGTTTTTT.

This clone has more than one count but fewer than ten. The V and J genes are TRBV19 and TRBJ1-1; maybe TRBD1 (5 bases). The CDR3 sequence is 13 residues long. Germline V gene data show CDR1 as LNHDA and CDR2 as SQIVND (reference sequence). V lost 7 bases and J lost 3, with 12 bases in between. The CDR3 protein is CASTVRVDTEAFF. DNA of the CDR3: TGTGCCAGTACCGTCAGGGTGGACACTGAAGCTTTCTTT. Together with reference TRBV19 and TRBJ1-1, the CDR3 gives the full variable domain: DGGITQSPKYLFRKEGQNVTLSCEQNLNHDAMYWYRQDPGQGLRLIYYSQIVNDFQKGDIAEGYSVSREKKESFPLTVTSAQKNPTAFYLCASTVRVDTEAFFGQGTRLTVV.

This clone was observed a few times. The chain joins TRBV5-6 to TRBJ2-5; D is uncertain. V lost 4 bases, J lost 7 bases, and 14 bases lay in between. Germline-derived CDR1 and CDR2 are SGHDT and YYEEEE. The length of the CDR3 is 13 residues. This chain's CDR3 is CASSNPGYGTQYF. CDR3 sequence (DNA): TGTGCCAGCAGCAACCCCGGTTATGGGACCCAGTACTTC.

This clone turned up a few times. V gene TRBV5-1 combines with J gene TRBJ2-1, with 10 bases matching TRBD2. CDR1 and CDR2 (germline): SGHRS, YFSETQ. Trimming took 9 bases from V and 5 from J; bases not matched to a gene: 8. This CDR3 is 14 amino acids long. CDR3 bases: TGCGCCACCCGAAGGACTAGCGGTAACAATGAGCAGTTCTTC. Protein: CATRRTSGNNEQFF.

The chain has TRBV10-3 and TRBJ2-5, with 7 bases that match TRBD1. The CDR3 runs to 15 residues. Trimming at V came to 7 bases and at J to 5 bases, leaving 13 bases not matched to a gene. Germline CDR1 reads ENHRY; CDR2 reads SYGVKD. CDR3 in amino acids: CAIKTDRASQETQYF. CDR3 coding DNA: TGTGCCATCAAAACAGACAGGGCCTCCCAGGAGACCCAGTACTTC.

This clone was detected a few times. The chain combines TRBV11-2 with TRBJ2-4; 8 nucleotides agree with TRBD1. The CDR3 is 13 amino acids. The V segment lost 2 bases and the J segment 6 bases; nucleotides outside the gene matches: 0. The V gene's germline CDR1 is SGHAT and CDR2 FQNNGV. DNA of the CDR3: TGTGCCAGCAGCTTACAGGGGGCAAACATTCAGTACTTC. Translated: CASSLQGANIQYF.

In this sample, this clone turned up a few times. CDR3 residues: CARTGTDYGYTF. The CDR3 coding sequence is TGTGCCAGAACGGGTACTGACTATGGCTACACCTTC. The chain couples TRBV6-5 to TRBJ1-2; D ambiguous. The V and J ends lost 9 bases and 3 bases respectively, with 11 bases between them. Germline V gene data show CDR1 as MNHEY and CDR2 as SVGAGI. The CDR3 is made up of 12 amino acids.

This clone was seen only a few times. The CDR3: CASTELTGNYNEQFF. CDR3 nucleotides: TGTGCCAGCACTGAACTGACAGGGAACTACAATGAGCAGTTCTTC. V and J are TRBV18 and TRBJ2-1; 7 bases agree with TRBD1. Germline trimming cut 8 bases from V and 3 bases from J; bases unmatched to any gene: 10. The CDR3 extends over 15 amino acids. Looked up from germline, CDR1 is KGHSH and CDR2 is LQKENI.

This clone turned up a few times. The V gene is TRBV11-2, the J gene TRBJ2-6; weak D call: TRBD1 (6 bases). The germline V gene encodes CDR1 SGHAT and CDR2 FQNNGV. The CDR3 sequence is 16 residues long. V was shortened by 4 bases and J by 2 bases, with 12 bases between the two germline ends. DNA of the CDR3: TGTGCCAGCAGCTCCCCGGACAGAGCTGGGGCCAACGTCCTGACTTTC. Translated: CASSSPDRAGANVLTF.

This clone has just a few counts. The chain couples TRBV6-1 to TRBJ1-3; 10 nucleotides line up with TRBD1. The J segment lost 1 base and the V segment lost 4 bases, leaving 4 bases of the junction unmatched. CDR3 length: 16 residues. Germline assignment: CDR1 MNHNS and CDR2 SASEGT. The CDR3 reads CASSVRDRGSGNTIYF. The CDR3 DNA is TGTGCCAGCAGTGTACGGGACAGGGGATCTGGAAACACCATATATTTT.

The chain has TRBV27 and TRBJ2-3; D is ambiguous. Germline CDR1 reads MNHEY; CDR2 reads SMNVEV (reference sequence). The CDR3 covers 13 residues. Trimming took 3 bases from V and 2 from J, leaving 6 bases between them. The CDR3 sequence: CASSFTYTDTQYF. Written as DNA, the CDR3 is TGTGCCAGCAGTTTCACATACACAGATACGCAGTATTTT.

The chain combines TRBV18 with TRBJ2-1, with a weak D call TRBD2 (5 bases). Trimming removed 6 bases from V and 8 bases from J, with 14 bases in between. Germline-derived CDR1 and CDR2 are KGHSH and LQKENI. CDR3 length: 13 residues. The CDR3 loop reads CASSMNERDEQFF. In DNA form, the CDR3 reads TGTGCCAGCTCCATGAACGAGAGGGATGAGCAGTTCTTC.

V gene TRBV5-1 combines with J gene TRBJ2-1; TRBD2 aligns across 14 bases. The V and J ends lost 4 bases and 9 bases, in that order; junction bases with no gene match: 6. The CDR3 is made up of 15 amino acids. Germline CDR1 is SGHRS and CDR2 is YFSETQ. CDR3: CASSPGLAGVGEQFF. The CDR3 DNA is TGCGCCAGCAGCCCGGGACTAGCGGGAGTGGGTGAGCAGTTCTTC.

A few counts support this clone. The chain employs TRBV11-3 and TRBJ1-2; 8 nucleotides match TRBD1. CDR1 and CDR2 from the germline V gene are SGHNT and YENEEA. The CDR3 extends over 15 amino acids. V trimming: 5 bases; J trimming: 5 bases; junction bases outside the gene matches: 10. The CDR3 region has the DNA TGTGCCAGCAGCGGACCAGGGGGCGCATCTTATGGCTACACCTTC. Translated, it gives CASSGPGGASYGYTF.

This chain joins TRBV11-2 and TRBJ2-2; D is possibly TRBD2 (6 bases). V shed 5 bases and J shed 5 bases, with 15 bases lying between them. Germline-derived CDR1 and CDR2 are SGHAT and FQNNGV. The CDR3 has 15 amino acids. The CDR3 nucleotides are TGTGCCAGCAGCCCCCGGGGGACTCCAACCGGGGAGCTGTTTTTT. This translates into CASSPRGTPTGELFF.

This rearrangement joins TRBV28 to TRBJ1-2; D possibly corresponds to TRBD1 (6 bases). Germline lookup yields CDR1 MDHEN and CDR2 SYDVKM. V lost 6 bases, J lost 3 bases, and 20 bases lay in between. The CDR3 sequence is 16 residues long. The CDR3 loop reads CASRPRGARGYYGYTF. CDR3 sequence (DNA): TGTGCCAGCAGACCAAGAGGGGCAAGGGGGTACTATGGCTACACCTTC.

CDR3 DNA: TGTGCCATCAGGAGGGACAATGAGCAGTTCTTC. It yields the protein CAIRRDNEQFF. The rearrangement links TRBV10-3 to TRBJ2-1; tentative D call: TRBD2 (5 bases). V lost 6 bases to trimming and J lost 5 bases, with 5 bases between them. The germline gives CDR1 ENHRY, CDR2 SYGVKD. CDR3 length: 11 amino acids.

The CDR3 nucleotides read TGTGCCAGCAGCAACACCCGACAGGGGCGGGAGACCCAGTACTTC. This translates into CASSNTRQGRETQYF. V and J are TRBV5-4 and TRBJ2-5; 8 nucleotides line up with TRBD1. Trimming cost V 4 bases and J 5 bases; bases outside gene matches: 10. This CDR3 has 15 amino acids. Germline V CDR1 and CDR2: SGHNT, YYREEE (reference sequence). Supplemented by reference TRBV5-4 and TRBJ2-5, the full variable domain reads ETGVTQSPTHLIKTRGQQVTLRCSSQSGHNTVSWYQQALGQGPQFIFQYYREEENGRGNFPPRFSGLQFPNYSSELNVNALELDDSALYLCASSNTRQGRETQYFGPGTRLLVL.

This clone was observed a handful of times. The CDR3 DNA follows: TGCGCCAGCAGCCAAGAAAAATCCCCAAGCACAGATACGCAGTATTTT. Translated: CASSQEKSPSTDTQYF. The chain uses TRBV4-1 and TRBJ2-3; D gene unclear. The V gene lost 0 bases and the J gene lost 0 bases, with 10 bases spanning the gap. The CDR3 totals 16 residues. The germline CDR1 and CDR2 sequences are MGHRA and YSYEKL.

This sequence joins TRBV19 and TRBJ2-5, with 10 bases aligning to TRBD1. The J segment lost 6 bases and the V segment lost 5 bases, leaving 9 bases of the junction unmatched. The CDR3 is 15 residues long. The germline gives CDR1 LNHDA, CDR2 SQIVND (reference sequence). The CDR3 spells CASSPTGQGRKTQYF. In DNA, the CDR3 is TGTGCCAGTAGTCCCACGGGACAGGGGAGAAAGACCCAGTACTTC.

There are a few counts of this clone. The chain combines TRBV15 with TRBJ1-4; TRBD1 might be the D (6 bases). With 0 bases removed from V and 7 bases from J, the gap between germline ends came to 12 bases. The CDR3 is 15 residues long. In germline, CDR1 is LNHNV, CDR2 YYDKDF (reference sequence). Here the CDR3 reads CATSRETGHIEKLFF. CDR3 sequence (DNA): TGTGCCACCAGCAGAGAGACAGGACACATTGAAAAACTGTTTTTT.

V usage is TRBV7-3 and J usage is TRBJ2-3; TRBD1 aligns across 8 bases. Per germline, CDR1 SGHTA and CDR2 FQGTGA. The V segment lost 4 bases and the J segment 11 bases; nucleotides outside the gene matches: 5. CDR3 length: 12 amino acids. The CDR3 spells CASSSTGGLQYF. The CDR3 region has the DNA TGTGCCAGCAGCTCAACAGGGGGTCTGCAGTATTTT.

V gene TRBV9 combines with J gene TRBJ2-4; D not resolved. This CDR3 region has 15 residues. From germline, CDR1 is SGDLS and CDR2 YYNGEE. The V gene lost 3 bases and the J gene lost 0 bases, with 10 bases spanning the gap. CDR3 DNA sequence: TGTGCCAGCAGCGCTCGGCTAGTAGCCAAAAACATTCAGTACTTC. Translating gives CASSARLVAKNIQYF.

This chain connects TRBV10-1 to TRBJ2-5; a weak D match, TRBD1 (6 bases). This CDR3 has 15 residues. Germline loops: CDR1 WNHNN, CDR2 SYGVQD (reference sequence). V was trimmed by 5 bases and J by 3 bases, leaving 16 bases between them. CDR3 DNA sequence: TGCGCCAGCAGTCCAGGGGCAACGACAAAAGAGACCCAGTACTTC. Protein: CASSPGATTKETQYF.

In this sample, this clone turned up a few times. This rearrangement joins TRBV7-3 to TRBJ2-5; TRBD2 is a possible D gene (6 bases). Germline CDR1 reads SGHTA; CDR2 reads FQGTGA. Between the trimmed V and J ends, which lost 6 bases and 1 base, there was a span of 9 bases. The CDR3 runs to 13 residues. The CDR3 coding sequence is TGTGCCAGCAGTAGGGACTTCCAAGAGACCCAGTACTTC. This sequence encodes CASSRDFQETQYF.

This chain connects TRBV5-1 to TRBJ1-2; D ambiguous. The CDR3 has 14 amino acids. The V and J ends lost 5 bases and 0 bases respectively, with 11 bases between them. Germline V gene lookup returns CDR1 SGHRS and CDR2 YFSETQ. The CDR3 DNA follows: TGCGCCAGCAGTCCGGTCTCCGCTAACTATGGCTACACCTTC. The encoded protein is CASSPVSANYGYTF.

This clone was seen more than once but under ten times. The J gene is TRBJ2-2, the V gene TRBV7-9, with D unresolved. The length of the CDR3 is 15 residues. V was cut by 2 bases and J by 0 bases, with 7 bases left in between. Germline V lookup: CDR1 SEHNR, CDR2 FQNEAQ (reference sequence). The CDR3 region is CASSLWLANTGELFF. CDR3 DNA: TGTGCCAGCAGCTTATGGCTAGCGAACACCGGGGAGCTGTTTTTT.

CDR3 region: CASSAEGSGARANTGELFF. As DNA, the CDR3 is TGTGCCAGCAGCGCGGAGGGTTCCGGGGCCCGAGCGAACACCGGGGAGCTGTTTTTT. V usage is TRBV9 and J usage is TRBJ2-2; maybe TRBD2 (6 bases). The V end was cut by 3 bases, the J end by 0 bases, with 21 bases between. In germline, CDR1 is SGDLS, CDR2 YYNGEE. The CDR3 is made up of 19 amino acids.

The sample holds a few counts of this clone. The V call is TRBV4-1, the J call TRBJ2-2; the D gene is possibly TRBD1 (7 bases). The germline V and J ends were trimmed by 4 bases and 1 base, with 10 bases remaining between them. The CDR3 length is 15 residues. Germline CDR1 and CDR2: MGHRA and YSYEKL. The CDR3 sequence is CASSRGTVNTGELFF. The CDR3 bases are TGCGCCAGCAGCCGCGGGACAGTGAACACCGGGGAGCTGTTTTTT.

Only one count was recorded for this clone. The rearrangement links TRBV10-3 to TRBJ1-2; TRBD1 agrees at 8 bases. CDR3 length: 15 amino acids. The germline V gene encodes CDR1 ENHRY and CDR2 SYGVKD. J gave up 4 bases and V 3 bases, and 7 bases lay outside the gene matches. CDR3: CAISDQTGGVYGYTF. DNA for the CDR3: TGTGCCATCAGTGACCAAACAGGGGGGGTCTATGGCTACACCTTC.

This rearrangement joins TRBV5-1 to TRBJ2-1; the match to TRBD1 covers 11 bases. Trimming took 4 bases from V and 0 from J; bases not matched to a gene: 0. This CDR3 region has 15 residues. CDR1 is SGHRS, CDR2 YFSETQ, per germline. The CDR3, as DNA: TGCGCCAGCAGCGGGACAGGGGGCTCCTACAATGAGCAGTTCTTC. Translating gives CASSGTGGSYNEQFF.

This clone appeared a few times. The chain is built from TRBV7-9 and TRBJ2-5; 9 bases align to TRBD2. The trim removed 5 bases at V and 2 bases at J, leaving 9 bases unmatched. The CDR3 length is 16 residues. Germline V lookup: CDR1 SEHNR, CDR2 FQNEAQ (reference sequence). The CDR3 DNA sequence: TGTGCCAGCAGCCGGAAGACTAGCGGTAATCAAGAGACCCAGTACTTC. Its translation: CASSRKTSGNQETQYF.